This passage covers 21 T cell receptor beta chains from one sample sequenced in a study of technical replicates of blood from a handful of donors (dated 2017 in TCRdb). Library construction relied on the immunoSEQ multiplex PCR assay. TCRdb obtained this table from immuneACCESS and retained in-frame rearrangements with V and J assigned. These tables miss some clones; where compared with another copy, unresolved V genes account for less than half of the shortfall, and the remainder is unexplained. The sample profile shows 75,000 to 100,000 clones; 85% to 95% of them were found once. The top ten hold 0.24% of the sample. Sequences were obtained from T cells isolated from PBMCs. These receptors all come from a human donor in good health.

The chain combines TRBV27 with TRBJ2-7; possibly TRBD1 for D (5 bases). V lost 3 bases and J lost 3, with 12 bases in between. This CDR3 spans 14 amino acids. Per the germline V gene, CDR1 is MNHEY and CDR2 is SMNVEV (reference sequence). CDR3 amino acids: CASSLNRQYYEQYF. In nucleotides, the CDR3 is TGTGCCAGCAGTTTGAACAGGCAATACTACGAGCAGTACTTC.

As DNA, the CDR3 is TGTGCCAGCAGTGGGACAGACTATGGCTACACCTTC. Translation: CASSGTDYGYTF. The V gene is TRBV14, the J gene TRBJ1-2; 7 nucleotides match TRBD1. The CDR3 sequence is 12 residues long. Per germline, CDR1 SGHDN and CDR2 FVKESK. V gave up 6 bases and J gave up 3 bases; unmatched junction bases: 1.

The rearrangement joins TRBV5-1 to TRBJ2-7; 8 nucleotides match TRBD2. This CDR3 is 14 amino acids long. Germline V lookup: CDR1 SGHRS, CDR2 YFSETQ. The V and J ends lost 5 bases and 1 base, in that order; junction bases with no gene match: 5. The CDR3 DNA sequence: TGCGCCAGCAGTCGGGAGGGCCAATCCTACGAGCAGTACTTC. This codes for CASSREGQSYEQYF. The variable domain in full, completed from reference TRBV5-1 and TRBJ2-7, reads KAGVTQTPRYLIKTRGQQVTLSCSPISGHRSVSWYQQTPGQGLQFLFEYFSETQRNKGNFPGRFSGRQFSNSRSEMNVSTLELGDSALYLCASSREGQSYEQYFGPGTRLTVT.

This sequence joins TRBV11-2 and TRBJ2-3, with 10 bases matching TRBD1. Germline loops: CDR1 SGHAT, CDR2 FQNNGV. This CDR3 spans 16 amino acids. J lost 1 base, V lost 5 bases, and 6 bases had no gene match. CDR3 loop: CASSPTGGHRTDTQYF. Here the CDR3 DNA reads TGTGCCAGCAGCCCGACAGGGGGCCACCGCACAGATACGCAGTATTTT.

The chain uses TRBV6-6 and TRBJ2-1; no clear D. Between the trimmed V and J ends, which lost 6 bases and 9 bases, there was a span of 12 bases. Germline assignment: CDR1 MNHNY and CDR2 SVGAGI (reference sequence). This CDR3 spans 12 amino acids. The CDR3 loop is CASSSPNSEQFF. In nucleotides, the CDR3 is TGTGCCAGCAGCAGCCCTAACAGTGAGCAGTTCTTC.

In this sample, this clone turned up once. The chain combines TRBV7-6 with TRBJ1-1; TRBD1 is a possible D gene (5 bases). V gave up 5 bases and J gave up 2 bases, with 12 bases separating them. CDR3 size: 14 residues. Per germline, CDR1 SGHVS and CDR2 FNYEAQ. This CDR3 is CASSRGGPNTEAFF. The CDR3 nucleotides are TGTGCCAGCAGCAGGGGCGGACCCAACACTGAAGCTTTCTTT.

The chain combines TRBV2 with TRBJ2-1, with D unclear. Germline CDR1 reads SNHLY; CDR2 reads FYNNEI. Deletions cut 2 bases from V and 4 bases from J, with 9 bases between. The CDR3 runs 14 residues. CDR3 region: CASSEHSVYNEQFF. Here the CDR3 DNA reads TGTGCCAGCAGTGAACACTCGGTTTACAATGAGCAGTTCTTC.

This clone was counted a single time. V is TRBV28 and J is TRBJ1-5; the D is unclear. V was cut by 3 bases and J by 3 bases, with 9 bases left in between. Per the germline V gene, CDR1 is MDHEN and CDR2 is SYDVKM. The CDR3 spans 14 residues. CDR3 protein: CASSFRGFNQPQHF. The DNA of the CDR3 is TGTGCCAGCAGTTTCCGAGGGTTCAATCAGCCCCAGCATTTT.

The V call is TRBV6-4, the J call TRBJ2-7; 9 bases agree with TRBD2. The CDR3 runs to 15 residues. The V and J ends lost 3 bases and 6 bases, in that order; junction bases with no gene match: 9. Germline V gene data show CDR1 as MRHNA and CDR2 as SNTAGT. The CDR3 loop is CASSELAGTSFEQYF. The CDR3 DNA sequence: TGTGCCAGCAGTGAATTAGCCGGGACTAGCTTCGAGCAGTACTTC.

This chain connects TRBV7-2 to TRBJ2-2, with 12 bases lining up with TRBD1. The CDR3 runs 13 residues. Germline CDR1 and CDR2: SGHTA and FQGNSA. V was pared by 10 bases and J by 9 bases, with 6 bases of the junction left unmatched. Written as DNA, the CDR3 is TGTGCCACCCTTGGGACAGGGGGCCGGGAGCTGTTTTTT. As protein: CATLGTGGRELFF.

This chain uses TRBV4-1 with TRBJ1-6; tentative D call: TRBD1 (5 bases). Germline lookup yields CDR1 MGHRA and CDR2 YSYEKL. The ends were cut back, 7 bases at V and 5 bases at J, with 15 bases in the middle. The CDR3 is made up of 15 amino acids. Here the CDR3 reads CASTRIPRDNSPLHF. CDR3 sequence (DNA): TGCGCCAGCACCAGAATACCCAGGGATAATTCACCCCTCCACTTT.

The chain has TRBV27 and TRBJ2-1; tentative D call: TRBD2 (6 bases). Germline CDR1 and CDR2: MNHEY and SMNVEV (reference sequence). The CDR3 length is 14 residues. The V end was cut by 8 bases, the J end by 2 bases, with 13 bases between. CDR3 in amino acids: CASVCGTTYNEQFF. The DNA for the CDR3 is TGTGCCAGCGTGTGCGGGACCACCTACAATGAGCAGTTCTTC.

The rearrangement uses TRBV13 and TRBJ1-1; TRBD1 aligns across 7 bases. After removal of 8 bases from V and 2 bases from J, the junction contained 8 bases not matched to a gene. This CDR3 spans 14 amino acids. Germline V gene data show CDR1 as PRHDT and CDR2 as FYEKMQ (reference sequence). The CDR3 DNA is TGTGCCAGCGTGAGACAGGGACGAAACACTGAAGCTTTCTTT. This codes for CASVRQGRNTEAFF.

The genes are TRBV5-1 and TRBJ1-4, with 7 positions matching TRBD1. Unmatched junction bases numbered 6, after V lost 5 bases and J lost 8 bases. CDR1 is SGHRS, CDR2 YFSETQ, per germline. The CDR3 sequence is 13 residues long. CDR3 nucleotides: TGCGCCAGCAGACGGACAGGTTACGAAAAACTGTTTTTT. This encodes CASRRTGYEKLFF.

J is TRBJ2-5 and V is TRBV5-3, with D possibly TRBD1 on 6 matching bases. TRBV5-3 qualifies as an ORF whose function is uncertain. This CDR3 region has 17 residues. V lost 5 bases and J lost 5, with 25 bases in between. The CDR3 region is CARSLVLRQGQRETQYF. The CDR3 DNA sequence: TGTGCCAGAAGTCTTGTGCTGCGGCAGGGACAACGGGAGACCCAGTACTTC.

This sequence joins TRBV7-3 and TRBJ2-3; 16 positions agree with TRBD2. Germline CDR1 SGHTA, CDR2 FQGTGA. The CDR3 covers 17 residues. Trimming removed 5 bases from V and 4 bases from J; junction bases left unmatched: 6. The CDR3 sequence is CASSPGTSGGAPDTQYF. Here the CDR3 DNA reads TGTGCCAGCAGCCCCGGGACTAGCGGGGGGGCACCAGATACGCAGTATTTT.

Here the CDR3 DNA reads TGTGCCAGCTTACCTAGCGGGAGGGCCGGAACACAAGAGACCCAGTACTTC. Amino acids: CASLPSGRAGTQETQYF. The V and J genes are TRBV27 and TRBJ2-5, with 12 positions matching TRBD2. This CDR3 region has 17 residues. V lost 8 bases to trimming and J lost 2 bases; unmatched junction nucleotides: 12. The V gene's germline CDR1 is MNHEY and CDR2 SMNVEV (reference sequence).

This rearrangement joins TRBV11-2 to TRBJ2-1; 9 positions agree with TRBD2. The CDR3 runs to 14 residues. Germline V CDR1 and CDR2: SGHAT, FQNNGV. V lost 2 bases and J lost 8; bases outside the gene matches: 4. CDR3 region: CASSLRTSDYEQFF. CDR3 nucleotide sequence: TGTGCCAGCAGCTTAAGGACTAGCGATTATGAGCAGTTCTTC.

The J gene is TRBJ1-1, the V gene TRBV6-6, with a possible D match to TRBD1 (6 bases). The V gene lost 8 bases and the J gene lost 0 bases, with 13 bases spanning the gap. Germline CDR1 is MNHNY and CDR2 is SVGAGI (reference sequence). The CDR3 loop spans 14 amino acids. The CDR3 DNA follows: TGTGCCAGCGTCCAGGGGCAGCTGAACACTGAAGCTTTCTTT. Its translation is CASVQGQLNTEAFF.

The chain employs TRBV7-2 and TRBJ1-1; tentatively, D is TRBD1 (5 bases). In germline, CDR1 is SGHTA, CDR2 FQGNSA. The CDR3 covers 13 residues. V was clipped by 2 bases and J by 3 bases, with 7 bases between them. CDR3 bases: TGTGCCAGCAGCTTAATCAGGGACACTGAAGCTTTCTTT. Protein product: CASSLIRDTEAFF.

The chain recombines TRBV7-2 with TRBJ1-2; D call uncertain. Trimming took 2 bases from V and 5 from J, leaving 15 bases between them. This CDR3 is 15 amino acids long. Germline V gene data show CDR1 as SGHTA and CDR2 as FQGNSA. In DNA, the CDR3 is TGTGCCAGCAGCTTACCAGTGGGAAGCGGATATGGCTACACCTTC. Translation: CASSLPVGSGYGYTF. The whole variable domain, remainder taken from reference TRBV7-2 and TRBJ1-2, is GAGVSQSPSNKVTEKGKDVELRCDPISGHTALYWYRQSLGQGLEFLIYFQGNSAPDKSGLPSDRFSAERTGGSVSTLTIQRTQQEDSAVYLCASSLPVGSGYGYTFGSGTRLTVV.